This TCR beta chain was captured in a study of identical twins. A template switching step contributed a universal primer site, while unique molecular identifiers were present in the cDNA. TCRdb fed the 5' RACE reads into MiXCR, producing one record per CDR3 protein. The sample lists hundreds of thousands of distinct CDR3 sequences; around 5.7% were seen once. Study-level results: Sequences that were out-of-frame, alpha and twin-shared displayed an excess of low generation probability.

Germline-derived CDR1 and CDR2 are DFQATT and SNEGSKA (reference sequence). The V gene end was trimmed by 0 bases and the J gene end by 7 bases; junction bases not matched to a gene: 6. The length of the CDR3 is 15 residues. About this clonotype itself: The target antigen is unknown.

The chain links TRBV20-1 to TRBJ1-4; TRBD1 aligns across 9 bases. The sample was naive T cells sorted from blood. This sequence was found in a young man in good health. DNA for the CDR3: TGCAGTGCTAGAGATCGTGGGACAGGGAGTGAAAAACTGTTTTTT. As protein: CSARDRGTGSEKLFF.